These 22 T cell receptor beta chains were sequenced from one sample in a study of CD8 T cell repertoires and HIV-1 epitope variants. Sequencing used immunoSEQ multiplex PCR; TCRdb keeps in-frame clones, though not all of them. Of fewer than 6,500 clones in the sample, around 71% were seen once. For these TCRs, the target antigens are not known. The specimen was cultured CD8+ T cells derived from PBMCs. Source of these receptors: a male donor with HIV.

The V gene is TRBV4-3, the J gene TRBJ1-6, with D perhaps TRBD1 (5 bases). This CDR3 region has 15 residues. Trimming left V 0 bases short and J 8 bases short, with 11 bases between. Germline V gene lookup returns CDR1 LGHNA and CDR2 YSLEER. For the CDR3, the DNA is TGCGCCAGCAGCCAAGACAGGGCCAGTGATTCACCCCTCCACTTT. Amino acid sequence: CASSQDRASDSPLHF.

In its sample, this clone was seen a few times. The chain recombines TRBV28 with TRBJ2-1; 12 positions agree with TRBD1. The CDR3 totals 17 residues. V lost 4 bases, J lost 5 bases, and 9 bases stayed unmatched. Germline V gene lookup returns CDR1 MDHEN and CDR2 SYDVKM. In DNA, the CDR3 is TGTGCCAGCAGTTCCGGGACAGGGGGCTTCGGGGACAATGAGCAGTTCTTC. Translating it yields CASSSGTGGFGDNEQFF.

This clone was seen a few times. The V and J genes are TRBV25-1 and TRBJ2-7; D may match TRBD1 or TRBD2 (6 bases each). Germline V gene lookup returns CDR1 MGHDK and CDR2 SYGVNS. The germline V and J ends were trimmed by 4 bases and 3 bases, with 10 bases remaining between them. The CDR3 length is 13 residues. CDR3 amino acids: CASSVEGHYEQYF. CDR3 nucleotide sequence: TGTGCCAGCAGTGTGGAGGGACACTACGAGCAGTACTTC.

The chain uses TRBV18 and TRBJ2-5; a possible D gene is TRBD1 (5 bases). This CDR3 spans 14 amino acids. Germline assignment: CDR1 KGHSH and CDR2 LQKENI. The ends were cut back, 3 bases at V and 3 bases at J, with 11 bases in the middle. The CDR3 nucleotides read TGTGCCAGCTCACCGGCGGTAGGGGAAGAGACCCAGTACTTC. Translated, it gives CASSPAVGEETQYF.

The CDR3: CASSRLSYEQYF. The CDR3 nucleotides read TGTGCCAGCAGCCGCCTTTCCTACGAGCAGTACTTC. The rearrangement joins TRBV14 to TRBJ2-7; D uncertain. The CDR3 is 12 amino acids. Germline V gives CDR1 SGHDN, CDR2 FVKESK. V lost 4 bases and J lost 1, with 5 bases in between.

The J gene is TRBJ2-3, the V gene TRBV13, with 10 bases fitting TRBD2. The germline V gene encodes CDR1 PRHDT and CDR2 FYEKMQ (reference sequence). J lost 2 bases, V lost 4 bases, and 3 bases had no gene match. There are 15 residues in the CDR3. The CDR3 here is CASSSSGSPTDTQYF. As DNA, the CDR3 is TGTGCCAGCAGCTCTAGCGGGAGTCCCACAGATACGCAGTATTTT.

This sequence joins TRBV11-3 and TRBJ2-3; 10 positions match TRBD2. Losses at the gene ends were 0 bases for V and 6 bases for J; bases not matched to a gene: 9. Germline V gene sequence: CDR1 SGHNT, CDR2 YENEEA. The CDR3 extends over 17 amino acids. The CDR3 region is CASSLESAGGPVDTQYF. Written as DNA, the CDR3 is TGTGCCAGCAGCTTAGAGTCAGCGGGAGGGCCGGTGGATACGCAGTATTTT.

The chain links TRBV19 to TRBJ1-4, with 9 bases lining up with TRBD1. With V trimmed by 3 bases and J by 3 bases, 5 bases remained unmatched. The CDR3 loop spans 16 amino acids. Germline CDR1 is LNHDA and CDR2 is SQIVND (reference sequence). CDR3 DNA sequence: TGTGCCAGTAGTATCCCCGGGACAGGGCCTAATGAAAAACTGTTTTTT. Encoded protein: CASSIPGTGPNEKLFF. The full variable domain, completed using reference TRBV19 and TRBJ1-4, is DGGITQSPKYLFRKEGQNVTLSCEQNLNHDAMYWYRQDPGQGLRLIYYSQIVNDFQKGDIAEGYSVSREKKESFPLTVTSAQKNPTAFYLCASSIPGTGPNEKLFFGSGTQLSVL.

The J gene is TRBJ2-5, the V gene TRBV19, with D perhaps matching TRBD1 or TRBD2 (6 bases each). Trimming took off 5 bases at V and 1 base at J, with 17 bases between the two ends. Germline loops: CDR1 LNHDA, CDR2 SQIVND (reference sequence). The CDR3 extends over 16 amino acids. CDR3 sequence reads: CASSLGGSIPQETQYF. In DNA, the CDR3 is TGTGCCAGTAGTTTGGGGGGCAGTATCCCCCAAGAGACCCAGTACTTC.

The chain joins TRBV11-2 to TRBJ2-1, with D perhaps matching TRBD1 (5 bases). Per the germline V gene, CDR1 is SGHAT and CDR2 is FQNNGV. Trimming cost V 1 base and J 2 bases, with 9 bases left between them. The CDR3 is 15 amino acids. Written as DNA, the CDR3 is TGTGCCAGCAGCTTAGCCACAGGAACCTACAATGAGCAGTTCTTC. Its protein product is CASSLATGTYNEQFF.

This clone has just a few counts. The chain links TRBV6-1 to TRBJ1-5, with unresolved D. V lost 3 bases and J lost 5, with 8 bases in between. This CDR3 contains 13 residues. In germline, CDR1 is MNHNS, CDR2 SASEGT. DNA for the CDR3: TGTGCCAGCAGTGAGAGTTGGGATCAGCCCCAGCATTTT. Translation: CASSESWDQPQHF.

CDR3 residues: CAWGLATLQYF. CDR3 in DNA: TGTGCCTGGGGGCTTGCGACGTTACAGTACTTC. The V gene is TRBV30, the J gene TRBJ2-7, with D uncertain. The ends were cut back, 5 bases at V and 10 bases at J, with 15 bases in the middle. Germline CDR1 is GTSNPN and CDR2 is SVGIG (reference sequence). The CDR3 is 11 residues long.

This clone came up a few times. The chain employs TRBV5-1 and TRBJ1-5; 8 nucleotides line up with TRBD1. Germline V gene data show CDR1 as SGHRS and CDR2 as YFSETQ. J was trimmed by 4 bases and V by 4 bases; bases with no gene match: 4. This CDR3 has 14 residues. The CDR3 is CASSATGVNQPQHF. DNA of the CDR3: TGCGCCAGCAGCGCGACAGGGGTGAATCAGCCCCAGCATTTT.

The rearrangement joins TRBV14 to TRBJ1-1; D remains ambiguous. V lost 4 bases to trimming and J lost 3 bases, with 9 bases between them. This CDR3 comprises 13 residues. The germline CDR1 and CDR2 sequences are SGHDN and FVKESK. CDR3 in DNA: TGTGCCAGCAGCCCCTATGACTACACTGAAGCTTTCTTT. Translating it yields CASSPYDYTEAFF.

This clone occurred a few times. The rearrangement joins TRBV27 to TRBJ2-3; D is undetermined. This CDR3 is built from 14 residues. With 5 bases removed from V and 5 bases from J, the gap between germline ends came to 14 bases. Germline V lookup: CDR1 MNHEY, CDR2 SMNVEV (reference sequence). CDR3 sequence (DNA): TGTGCCAGCAGTACCCCGGGCCCCCAAGATACGCAGTATTTT. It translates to CASSTPGPQDTQYF.

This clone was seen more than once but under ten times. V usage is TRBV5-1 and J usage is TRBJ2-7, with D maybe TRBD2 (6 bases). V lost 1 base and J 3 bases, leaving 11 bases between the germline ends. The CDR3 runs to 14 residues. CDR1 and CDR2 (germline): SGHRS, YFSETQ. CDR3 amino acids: CASSLYAGGYEQYF. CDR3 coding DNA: TGCGCCAGCAGCTTGTATGCCGGGGGCTACGAGCAGTACTTC.

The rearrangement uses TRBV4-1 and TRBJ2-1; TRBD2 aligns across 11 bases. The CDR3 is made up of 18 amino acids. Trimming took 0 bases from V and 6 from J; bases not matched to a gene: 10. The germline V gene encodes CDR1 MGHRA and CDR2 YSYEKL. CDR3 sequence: CASSQEPAGTSGTNEQFF. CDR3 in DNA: TGCGCCAGCAGCCAAGAACCCGCCGGGACTAGCGGAACCAATGAGCAGTTCTTC.

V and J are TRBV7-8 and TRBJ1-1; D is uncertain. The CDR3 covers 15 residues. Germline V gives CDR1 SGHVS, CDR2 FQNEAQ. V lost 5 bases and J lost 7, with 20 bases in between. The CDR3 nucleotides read TGTGCCAGCAGCCCCGGCCTCGGTGGAGTAGGTGAAGCTTTCTTT. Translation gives CASSPGLGGVGEAFF.

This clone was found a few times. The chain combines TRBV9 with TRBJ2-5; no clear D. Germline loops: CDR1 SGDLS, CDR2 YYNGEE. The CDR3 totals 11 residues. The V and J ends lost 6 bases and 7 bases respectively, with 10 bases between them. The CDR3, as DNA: TGTGCCAGCACCAGCCCGAGGACCCAGTACTTC. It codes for CASTSPRTQYF. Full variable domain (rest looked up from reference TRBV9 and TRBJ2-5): DSGVTQTPKHLITATGQRVTLRCSPRSGDLSVYWYQQSLDQGLQFLIQYYNGEERAKGNILERFSAQQFPDLHSELNLSSLELGDSALYFCASTSPRTQYFGPGTRLLVL.

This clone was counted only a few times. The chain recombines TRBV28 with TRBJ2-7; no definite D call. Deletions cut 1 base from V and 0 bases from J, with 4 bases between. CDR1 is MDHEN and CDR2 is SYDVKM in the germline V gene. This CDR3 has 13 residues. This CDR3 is CASSLYGSYEQYF. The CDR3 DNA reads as TGTGCCAGCAGTTTATACGGCTCCTACGAGCAGTACTTC.

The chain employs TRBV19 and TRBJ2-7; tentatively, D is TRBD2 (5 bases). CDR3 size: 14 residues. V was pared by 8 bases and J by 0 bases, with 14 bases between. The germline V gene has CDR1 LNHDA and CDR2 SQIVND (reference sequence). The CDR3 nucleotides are TGTGCCAGTGCCCTACGGGGAAGCTCCTACGAGCAGTACTTC. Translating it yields CASALRGSSYEQYF.

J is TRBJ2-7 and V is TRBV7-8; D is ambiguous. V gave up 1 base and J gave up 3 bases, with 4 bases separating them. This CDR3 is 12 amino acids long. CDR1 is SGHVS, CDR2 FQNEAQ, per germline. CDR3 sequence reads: CASSLEIYEQYF. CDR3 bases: TGTGCCAGCAGCTTAGAGATCTACGAGCAGTACTTC.